The subject of this entry is one TCR beta chain. Other DNA sequences in the same sample also yield this CDR3. This record belongs to a study of memory CD4+ T cells and cytomegalovirus serostatus. The sort gate was single viable CD3+CD4+CD8-CD45RO+ cells for memory CD4+ T cells. Between the trimmed V and J ends, which lost 1 base and 1 base, there was a span of 7 bases. CDR1 and CDR2 from the germline V gene are SGHTA and FQGNSA. This CDR3 region has 14 residues. Sequencing was performed with immunoSEQ multiplex PCR; in TCRdb, only in-frame clones are kept and a portion is missing. The table lists approximately 51,000 clones, around 76% of them singletons.

V and J are TRBV7-2 and TRBJ1-1, with D hard to call. The specimen sequenced was memory CD4+ T cells from blood. The TCR originated in an adult in good health and CMV-seropositive. Written as DNA, the CDR3 is TGTGCCAGCAGCTTAGGGCGGGGGAACACTGAAGCTTTCTTT. Its protein product is CASSLGRGNTEAFF.